This T cell receptor beta chain appears in the sequencing data of a study of cytomegalovirus exposure and HLA in healthy donors. Study-level points and caveats: Cytomegalovirus association was listed for about 180 TCR beta chains. HLA alleles were associated with 16,951 TCR beta sequences in a later analysis at 0.05 false discovery rate.

The CDR3 is 14 residues long. Germline V gene sequence: CDR1 KGHSH, CDR2 LQKENI. Trimming cost V 5 bases and J 6 bases, with 14 bases left between them. Primers for the PCR totalled 60 Vbeta and 13 Jbeta. Clones were sequenced by immunoSEQ multiplex PCR, and TCRdb holds only the in-frame ones, with some missing. The profile shows roughly 110,000 clones, roughly 75% of them singletons. Note on this clone: The target antigen is unknown.

The origin of this receptor is a man aged 35 to 55 in good health and CMV-seronegative. The V gene is TRBV18, the J gene TRBJ1-5; the D gene is possibly TRBD1 (5 bases). The sequencing sample was made of PBMCs. CDR3 protein: CASSERGGAQPQHF. CDR3 DNA: TGTGCCAGCTCAGAACGGGGGGGTGCTCAGCCCCAGCATTTT.